This is a list of T cell receptor beta chains from one sample in a study of blood T cell repertoires in COVID-19. Some clones are missing from TCRdb's copy, which holds only in-frame ones; the method was immunoSEQ multiplex PCR. This table holds under 200,000 clones, roughly 81% found once. Sequenced material: peripheral blood. These receptors all come from a woman between 50 and 59 years old with COVID-19, enrolled during active disease. CDR3s include the opening cysteine and the closing phenylalanine or tryptophan. Fields, in order: V gene, CDR3 protein.

TRBV7-8,CASSRGFIGQGAMNTEAFF
TRBV3-1/TRBV3-2,CASSRYSGTGNQPQHF
TRBV7-9,CASSQLTGGSGNTIYF
TRBV6-2/TRBV6-3,CASSYLASGGDEQYF
TRBV5-1,CASSLVEGSTEAFF
TRBV7-9,CASSLRAGSETQYF
TRBV7-9,CASSLRATGEFLGHRGAVF
TRBV3-1/TRBV3-2,CASSQGTGNSIQYF
TRBV6-5,CASTVGQGREAFF
TRBV9,CASSTPGGDYANTGELFF
TRBV3-1/TRBV3-2,CASSPLAGGQETQYF
TRBV6-6,CASSTRGSGNQPQHF
TRBV7-2,CASSRRGTYGYTF
TRBV30,CAWSARTGGTGELFF
TRBV3-1/TRBV3-2,CASSRNRGNYGYTF
TRBV5-1,CASSFDSWVETQYF
TRBV4-1,CASSPGGTGPYEQYF
TRBV21-1,CASSNAYEGRGMNTEAFF
TRBV10-2,CASSESRANEKLFF
TRBV18,CASSAGKAFF
TRBV4-1,CASDGGTDYGYTF
TRBV4-2,CASSRHLPNTGELFF
TRBV27,CASRWTGLNTGELFF
TRBV11-3,CASSLEQGRETQYF
TRBV28,CASSLKAGYQETQYF
TRBV2,CASSEGRDYGYTF
TRBV7-9,CASSLTGTGYSYEQYF
TRBV28,CASKGFPYNEQFF
TRBV21-1,CASSPLRASGKPETQYF
TRBV2,CASRRAGTGAFRYTF
TRBV30,CAWAGISLSFTNTGELFF
TRBV11-2,CASSLNGDSSYEQYF
TRBV10-3,CAISVGTGSSYEQYF
TRBV5-4,CASSLKPGQGDEKLFF
TRBV7-3,CASSPGARNTEAFF
TRBV28,CASSFMGRETQYF
TRBV5-5,CASSPLGGYEQYF
TRBV11-2,CASSLTAMNTEAFF
TRBV7-9,CASSETSGTHNEQFF
TRBV19,CASSFQGLAGTDTQYF
TRBV4-2,CASTENWNTGELFF
TRBV27,CASSLWGGGPQETQYF
TRBV28,CASSPMTGGAVYGYTF
TRBV5-1,CASSLVISQETQYF
TRBV7-6,CASGLAGPSNQPQHF
TRBV3-1/TRBV3-2,CASSQALTLRGQYF
TRBV4-2,CASSRQGAGGDEKLFF
TRBV5-1,CASSLAGSGNTIYF
TRBV5-4,CASSSTSGGSPPEQYF
TRBV4-2,CASSTRTSGVNTGELFF
TRBV18,CASSPPGTVMNTEAFF
TRBV6-6,CASSLLSRLAGSTDTQYF
TRBV6-5,CASSTWAYTGELFF
TRBV28,CASSRTGGANYGYTF
TRBV10-1,CASSGGQNTEAFF
TRBV3-1/TRBV3-2,CASSQGPGDRAGGYTF
TRBV2,CASSVGAEYGYTF